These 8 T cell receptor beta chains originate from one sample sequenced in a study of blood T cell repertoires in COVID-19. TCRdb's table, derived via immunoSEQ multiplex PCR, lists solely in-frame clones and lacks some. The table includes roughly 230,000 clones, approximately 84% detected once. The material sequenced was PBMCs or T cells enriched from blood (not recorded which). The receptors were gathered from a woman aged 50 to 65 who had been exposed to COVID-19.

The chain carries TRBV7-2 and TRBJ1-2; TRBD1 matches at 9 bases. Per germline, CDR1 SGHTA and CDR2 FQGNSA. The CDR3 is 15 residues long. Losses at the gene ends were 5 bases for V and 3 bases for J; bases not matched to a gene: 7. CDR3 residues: CASSLPGQGDYGYTF. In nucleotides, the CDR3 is TGTGCCAGCAGCCTGCCGGGACAGGGAGACTATGGCTACACCTTC.

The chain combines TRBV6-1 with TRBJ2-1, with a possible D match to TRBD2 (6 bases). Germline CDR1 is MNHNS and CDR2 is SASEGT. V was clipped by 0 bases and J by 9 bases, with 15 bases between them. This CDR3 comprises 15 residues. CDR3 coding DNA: TGTGCCAGCAGTGAAGCAAGCGGTAGCGGAAGTGAGCAGTTCTTC. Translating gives CASSEASGSGSEQFF.

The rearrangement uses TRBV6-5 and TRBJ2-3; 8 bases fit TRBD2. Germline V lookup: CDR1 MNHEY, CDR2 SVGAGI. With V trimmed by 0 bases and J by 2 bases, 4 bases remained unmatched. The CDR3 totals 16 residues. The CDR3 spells CASSYSRTSYTDTQYF. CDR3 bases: TGTGCCAGCAGTTACTCGCGGACTAGCTACACAGATACGCAGTATTTT.

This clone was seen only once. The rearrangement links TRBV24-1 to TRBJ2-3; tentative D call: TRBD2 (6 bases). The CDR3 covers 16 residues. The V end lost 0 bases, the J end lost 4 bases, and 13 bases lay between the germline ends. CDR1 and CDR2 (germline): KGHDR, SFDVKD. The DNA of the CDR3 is TGTGCCACCAGTGATTTGGGCGGGGAACGGCCAGATACGCAGTATTTT. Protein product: CATSDLGGERPDTQYF.

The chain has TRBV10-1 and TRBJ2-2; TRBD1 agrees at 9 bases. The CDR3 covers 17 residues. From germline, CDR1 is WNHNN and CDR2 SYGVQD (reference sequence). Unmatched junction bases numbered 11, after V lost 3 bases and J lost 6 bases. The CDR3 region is CASSERFGTGKAGELFF. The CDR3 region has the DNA TGCGCCAGCAGTGAAAGATTTGGGACAGGGAAGGCCGGGGAGCTGTTTTTT.

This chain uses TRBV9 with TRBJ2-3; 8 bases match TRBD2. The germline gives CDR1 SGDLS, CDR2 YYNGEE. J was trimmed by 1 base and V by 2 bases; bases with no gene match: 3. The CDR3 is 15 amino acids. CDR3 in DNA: TGTGCCAGCAGCGTCGAAGCGGGGGGCACAGATACGCAGTATTTT. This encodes CASSVEAGGTDTQYF. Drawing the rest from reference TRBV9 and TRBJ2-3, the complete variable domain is DSGVTQTPKHLITATGQRVTLRCSPRSGDLSVYWYQQSLDQGLQFLIQYYNGEERAKGNILERFSAQQFPDLHSELNLSSLELGDSALYFCASSVEAGGTDTQYFGPGTRLTVL.

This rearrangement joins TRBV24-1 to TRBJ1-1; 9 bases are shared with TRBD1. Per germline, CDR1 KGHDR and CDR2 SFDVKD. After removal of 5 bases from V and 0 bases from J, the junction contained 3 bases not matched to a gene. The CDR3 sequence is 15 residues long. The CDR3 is CATSAGTGLNTEAFF. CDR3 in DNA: TGTGCCACCAGTGCAGGGACAGGGTTGAACACTGAAGCTTTCTTT.

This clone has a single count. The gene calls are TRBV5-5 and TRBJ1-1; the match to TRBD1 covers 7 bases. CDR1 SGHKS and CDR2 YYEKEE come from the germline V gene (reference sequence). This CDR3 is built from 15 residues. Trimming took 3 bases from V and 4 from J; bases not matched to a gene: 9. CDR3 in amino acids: CASSWTGEVVTEAFF. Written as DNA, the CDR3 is TGTGCCAGCAGCTGGACAGGCGAGGTGGTCACTGAAGCTTTCTTT.